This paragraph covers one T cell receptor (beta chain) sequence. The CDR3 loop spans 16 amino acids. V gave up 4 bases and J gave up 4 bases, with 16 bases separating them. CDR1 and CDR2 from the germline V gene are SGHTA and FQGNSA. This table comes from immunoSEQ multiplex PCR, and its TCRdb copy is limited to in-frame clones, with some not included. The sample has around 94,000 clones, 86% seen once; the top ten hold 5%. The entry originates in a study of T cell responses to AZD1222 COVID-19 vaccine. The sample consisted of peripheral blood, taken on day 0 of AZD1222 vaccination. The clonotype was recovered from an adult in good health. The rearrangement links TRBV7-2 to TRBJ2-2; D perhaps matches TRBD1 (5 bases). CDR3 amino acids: CASSSQGVASTGELFF. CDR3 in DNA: TGTGCCAGCAGCTCGCAGGGCGTTGCGAGCACCGGGGAGCTGTTTTTT. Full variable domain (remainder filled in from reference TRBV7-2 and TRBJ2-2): GAGVSQSPSNKVTEKGKDVELRCDPISGHTALYWYRQSLGQGLEFLIYFQGNSAPDKSGLPSDRFSAERTGGSVSTLTIQRTQQEDSAVYLCASSSQGVASTGELFFGEGSRLTVL.